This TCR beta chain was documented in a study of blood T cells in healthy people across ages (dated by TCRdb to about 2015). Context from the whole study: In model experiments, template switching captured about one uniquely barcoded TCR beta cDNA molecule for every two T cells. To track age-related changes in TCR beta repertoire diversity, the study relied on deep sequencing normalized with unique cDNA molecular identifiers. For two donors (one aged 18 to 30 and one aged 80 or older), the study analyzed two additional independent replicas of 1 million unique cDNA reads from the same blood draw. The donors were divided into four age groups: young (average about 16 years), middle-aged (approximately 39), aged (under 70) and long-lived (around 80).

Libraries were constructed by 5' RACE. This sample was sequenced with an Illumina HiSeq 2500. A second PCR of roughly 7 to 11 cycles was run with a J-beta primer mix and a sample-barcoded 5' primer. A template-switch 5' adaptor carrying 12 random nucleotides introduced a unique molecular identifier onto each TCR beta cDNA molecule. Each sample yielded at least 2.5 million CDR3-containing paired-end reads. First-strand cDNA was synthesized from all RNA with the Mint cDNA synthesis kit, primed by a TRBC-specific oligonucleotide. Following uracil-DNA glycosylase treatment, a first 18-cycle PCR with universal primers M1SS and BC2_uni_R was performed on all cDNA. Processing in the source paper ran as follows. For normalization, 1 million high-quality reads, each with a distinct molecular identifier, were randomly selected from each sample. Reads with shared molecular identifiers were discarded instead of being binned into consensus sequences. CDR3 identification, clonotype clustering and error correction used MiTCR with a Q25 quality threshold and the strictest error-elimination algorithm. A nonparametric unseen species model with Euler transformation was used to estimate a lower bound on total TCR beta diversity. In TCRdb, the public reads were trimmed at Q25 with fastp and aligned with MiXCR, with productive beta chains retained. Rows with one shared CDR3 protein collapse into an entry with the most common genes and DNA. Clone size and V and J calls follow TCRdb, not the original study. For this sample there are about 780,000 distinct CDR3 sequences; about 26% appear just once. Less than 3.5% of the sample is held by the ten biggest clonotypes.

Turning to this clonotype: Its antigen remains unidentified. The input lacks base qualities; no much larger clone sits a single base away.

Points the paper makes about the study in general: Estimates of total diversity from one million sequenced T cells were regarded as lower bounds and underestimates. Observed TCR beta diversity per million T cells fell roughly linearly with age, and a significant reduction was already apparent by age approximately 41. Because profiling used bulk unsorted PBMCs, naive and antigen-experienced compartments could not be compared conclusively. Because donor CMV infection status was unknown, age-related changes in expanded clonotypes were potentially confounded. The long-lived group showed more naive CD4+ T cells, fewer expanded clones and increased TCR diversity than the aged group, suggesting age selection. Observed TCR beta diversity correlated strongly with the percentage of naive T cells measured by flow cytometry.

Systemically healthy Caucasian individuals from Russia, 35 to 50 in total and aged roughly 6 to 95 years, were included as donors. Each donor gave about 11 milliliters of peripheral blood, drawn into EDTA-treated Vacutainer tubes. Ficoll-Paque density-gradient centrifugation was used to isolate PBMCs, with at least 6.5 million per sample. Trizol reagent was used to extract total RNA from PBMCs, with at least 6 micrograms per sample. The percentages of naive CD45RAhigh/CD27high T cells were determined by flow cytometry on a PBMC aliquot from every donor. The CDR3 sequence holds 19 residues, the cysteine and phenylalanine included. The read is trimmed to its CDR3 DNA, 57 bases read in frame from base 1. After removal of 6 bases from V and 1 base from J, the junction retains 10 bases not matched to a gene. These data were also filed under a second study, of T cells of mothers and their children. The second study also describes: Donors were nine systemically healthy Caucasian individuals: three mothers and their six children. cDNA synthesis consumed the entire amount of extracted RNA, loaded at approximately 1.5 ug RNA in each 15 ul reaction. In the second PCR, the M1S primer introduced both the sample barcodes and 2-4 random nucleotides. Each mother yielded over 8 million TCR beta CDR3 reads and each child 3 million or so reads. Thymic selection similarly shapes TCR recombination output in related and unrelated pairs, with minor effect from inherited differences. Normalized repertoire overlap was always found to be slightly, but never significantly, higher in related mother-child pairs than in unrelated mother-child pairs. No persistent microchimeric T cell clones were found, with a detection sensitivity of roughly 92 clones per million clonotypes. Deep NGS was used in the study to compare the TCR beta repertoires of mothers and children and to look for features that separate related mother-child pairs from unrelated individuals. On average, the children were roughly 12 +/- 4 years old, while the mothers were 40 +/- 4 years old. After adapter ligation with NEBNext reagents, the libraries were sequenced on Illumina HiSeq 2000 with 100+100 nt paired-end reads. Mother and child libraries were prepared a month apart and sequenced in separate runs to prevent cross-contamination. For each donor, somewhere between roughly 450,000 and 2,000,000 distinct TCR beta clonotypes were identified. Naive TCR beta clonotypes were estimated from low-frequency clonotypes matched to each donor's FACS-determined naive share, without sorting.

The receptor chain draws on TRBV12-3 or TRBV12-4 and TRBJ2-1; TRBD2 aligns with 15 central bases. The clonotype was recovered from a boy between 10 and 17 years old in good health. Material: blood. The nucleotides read TGTGCCAGCAGATTTGGACCTGGGACTAGCGGGGGGTCCTACAATGAGCAGTTCTTC. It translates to CASRFGPGTSGGSYNEQFF.